This TCR beta chain was obtained from a study of cytomegalovirus exposure and HLA in healthy donors. This CDR3 contains 16 residues. Germline assignment: CDR1 SGHNT and CDR2 YENEEA. Trimming at V came to 6 bases and at J to 1 base, leaving 11 bases not matched to a gene. The PCR made use of 60 Vbeta and 13 Jbeta primers. Clones were sequenced by immunoSEQ multiplex PCR, and TCRdb holds only the in-frame ones, with some missing. Among approximately 190,000 clones listed, 9.5% to 15% were seen once. V is TRBV11-3 and J is TRBJ2-7; TRBD1 matches 8 bases. Sequencing used PBMCs. The receptor comes from a man aged 50 to 60 in good health and CMV-seropositive. In DNA, the CDR3 is TGTGCCAGCAGTTCCCTCGGACAGGGTACATCCTACGAGCAGTACTTC. It specifies CASSSLGQGTSYEQYF.